Shown below are 10 T cell receptor beta chains from a single sample sequenced in a study of T cell responses to AZD1222 COVID-19 vaccine. Some clones are missing from TCRdb's copy, which holds only in-frame ones; the method was immunoSEQ multiplex PCR. The table lists 140,000 or so clones, about nine tenths of them singletons. Sequenced material: peripheral blood, taken 28 days after the second AZD1222 dose. These receptors originate from an adult who received the AZD1222 COVID-19 vaccine.

The chain is built from TRBV28 and TRBJ2-1; 8 nucleotides line up with TRBD1. Germline-derived CDR1 and CDR2 are MDHEN and SYDVKM. Trimming cost V 4 bases and J 5 bases; bases outside gene matches: 4. The CDR3 consists of 14 residues. The CDR3 DNA reads as TGTGCCAGCAGTTCGTCGGACAGGGACAATGAGCAGTTCTTC. It specifies CASSSSDRDNEQFF.

The chain links TRBV7-2 to TRBJ1-1, with D perhaps matching TRBD1 (6 bases). Germline V gives CDR1 SGHTA, CDR2 FQGNSA. Trimming left V 7 bases short and J 1 base short, with 13 bases between. The CDR3 sequence is 14 residues long. CDR3: CASTPGHQNTEAFF. In nucleotides, the CDR3 is TGTGCCAGCACACCGGGACACCAGAACACTGAAGCTTTCTTT.

The sample holds one count of this clone. The CDR3 spells CASSKTNQETQYF. The CDR3 DNA reads as TGTGCCAGCAGTAAGACGAACCAAGAGACCCAGTACTTC. The chain links TRBV6-5 to TRBJ2-5; no clear D. The V end was cut by 5 bases, the J end by 0 bases, with 7 bases between. Germline loops: CDR1 MNHEY, CDR2 SVGAGI. The CDR3 is made up of 13 amino acids.

The V gene is TRBV7-2, the J gene TRBJ1-2; D possibly corresponds to TRBD1 (6 bases). CDR1 and CDR2 from the germline V gene are SGHTA and FQGNSA. V shed 4 bases and J shed 3 bases, with 15 bases lying between them. This CDR3 comprises 15 residues. The CDR3 bases are TGTGCCAGCAGCTCGTGGGGGGCGCGGGACTATGGCTACACCTTC. Its protein product is CASSSWGARDYGYTF.

The gene calls are TRBV5-4 and TRBJ1-1, with D maybe TRBD1 (5 bases). Germline V gene data show CDR1 as SGHNT and CDR2 as YYREEE (reference sequence). The V and J ends lost 1 base and 4 bases respectively, with 20 bases between them. CDR3 length: 17 residues. The CDR3 coding sequence is TGTGCCAGCAGCTTGAAAGTGGGGTATCAGGGACCCACTGAAGCTTTCTTT. This gives the protein CASSLKVGYQGPTEAFF. The whole variable domain, remainder taken from reference TRBV5-4 and TRBJ1-1, is ETGVTQSPTHLIKTRGQQVTLRCSSQSGHNTVSWYQQALGQGPQFIFQYYREEENGRGNFPPRFSGLQFPNYSSELNVNALELDDSALYLCASSLKVGYQGPTEAFFGQGTRLTVV.

The chain joins TRBV19 to TRBJ2-1, with D uncertain. Deletions cut 7 bases from V and 7 bases from J, with 11 bases between. The CDR3 extends over 12 amino acids. The germline CDR1 and CDR2 sequences are LNHDA and SQIVND (reference sequence). The CDR3 nucleotides read TGTGCCAGTAATTTCCCCGGGAATGAGCAGTTCTTC. This gives the protein CASNFPGNEQFF.

The chain couples TRBV5-4 to TRBJ1-2, with 7 bases matching TRBD1. This CDR3 is built from 13 residues. V gave up 4 bases and J gave up 8 bases; unmatched junction bases: 8. From germline, CDR1 is SGHNT and CDR2 YYREEE (reference sequence). The CDR3 region is CASSINRGRGYTF. The CDR3 DNA reads TGTGCCAGCAGCATTAACAGGGGAAGAGGCTACACCTTC.

The chain is built from TRBV18 and TRBJ1-5, with unresolved D. In germline, CDR1 is KGHSH, CDR2 LQKENI. CDR3 length: 14 residues. Deletions cut 5 bases from V and 3 bases from J, with 11 bases between. CDR3 region: CASSSDGANQPQHF. In DNA form, the CDR3 reads TGTGCCAGCTCATCGGACGGAGCCAATCAGCCCCAGCATTTT.

The V gene is TRBV5-1, the J gene TRBJ1-2; TRBD1 matches at 8 bases. The germline gives CDR1 SGHRS, CDR2 YFSETQ. The CDR3 sequence is 13 residues long. The V gene end was trimmed by 4 bases and the J gene end by 6 bases; junction bases not matched to a gene: 5. CDR3 sequence: CASSDRGQNGYTF. CDR3 DNA: TGCGCCAGCAGCGACAGGGGTCAGAATGGCTACACCTTC.

This clone appeared once. V is TRBV6-5 and J is TRBJ1-2; the D is unclear. The CDR3 length is 15 residues. CDR1 and CDR2 (germline): MNHEY, SVGAGI. The V end lost 0 bases, the J end lost 5 bases, and 13 bases lay between the germline ends. CDR3 DNA: TGTGCCAGCAGTTACTCCTTTGGGGTAGGGTATGGCTACACCTTC. Amino acid sequence: CASSYSFGVGYGYTF.